The 18 T cell receptor beta chains in this list originate from one sample, sequenced in a study of OX40 agonist ivuxolimab in advanced cancers. Sequencing used immunoSEQ multiplex PCR; TCRdb keeps in-frame clones, though not all of them. Of tens of thousands of clones listed, 82% were seen once; the top ten hold around 23%. The sequencing here drew on CD4+ or CD8+ T cells sorted from blood, taken in a trial of the OX40 agonist ivuxolimab. These receptors came from an adult with an advanced solid tumor such as melanoma, head and neck, liver or kidney cancer.

This clone was seen a handful of times. The rearrangement joins TRBV20-1 to TRBJ2-1; D not resolved. Trimming took 6 bases from V and 6 from J, leaving 9 bases between them. Germline CDR1 reads DFQATT; CDR2 reads SNEGSKA (reference sequence). CDR3 length: 11 amino acids. The CDR3 loop reads CSAPGPNEQFF. The CDR3 DNA reads as TGCAGTGCCCCCGGTCCCAATGAGCAGTTCTTC.

The chain couples TRBV7-3 to TRBJ1-1, with a weak D call TRBD1 (5 bases). The germline V and J ends were trimmed by 4 bases and 11 bases, with 17 bases remaining between them. The length of the CDR3 is 13 residues. The germline V gene encodes CDR1 SGHTA and CDR2 FQGTGA. As DNA, the CDR3 is TGTGCCAGCAGCTCGCGTGGGCAGGGTCCCGCTTTCTTT. This encodes CASSSRGQGPAFF.

The chain carries TRBV11-2 and TRBJ2-6, with a weak D call TRBD1 (6 bases). Trimming cost V 1 base and J 4 bases, with 11 bases left between them. The CDR3 consists of 16 residues. CDR1 is SGHAT and CDR2 is FQNNGV in the germline V gene. The CDR3 sequence: CASSLGLGAGANVLTF. CDR3 DNA sequence: TGTGCCAGCAGCTTAGGATTGGGGGCGGGGGCCAACGTCCTGACTTTC.

The chain has TRBV5-1 and TRBJ2-3; unclear D gene. The V and J ends lost 1 base and 6 bases respectively, with 6 bases between them. This CDR3 is built from 12 residues. The germline gives CDR1 SGHRS, CDR2 YFSETQ. The CDR3 coding sequence is TGCGCCAGCAGCTTGACCTTGGATACGCAGTATTTT. Protein: CASSLTLDTQYF.

This chain uses TRBV7-9 with TRBJ1-4; D not certain. Per the germline V gene, CDR1 is SEHNR and CDR2 is FQNEAQ (reference sequence). V was clipped by 3 bases and J by 8 bases, with 19 bases between them. This CDR3 is built from 16 residues. This CDR3 is CASSFPGSYRDEKLFF. The CDR3 nucleotides are TGTGCCAGCAGCTTCCCCGGGAGCTATCGAGACGAAAAACTGTTTTTT.

V gene TRBV10-3 combines with J gene TRBJ2-3; D ambiguous. CDR1 and CDR2 (germline): ENHRY, SYGVKD. The CDR3 is 12 amino acids. Trimming shortened V by 3 bases and J by 4 bases, and 5 bases separated the two germline ends. The CDR3 region is CAISESADTQYF. DNA of the CDR3: TGTGCCATCAGTGAAAGTGCAGATACGCAGTATTTT.

V and J are TRBV18 and TRBJ2-3; no definite D call. Germline loops: CDR1 KGHSH, CDR2 LQKENI. Deletions cut 6 bases from V and 0 bases from J, with 4 bases between. The CDR3 is 12 residues long. The CDR3 loop reads CASSESTDTQYF. The CDR3 bases are TGTGCCAGCTCGGAAAGCACAGATACGCAGTATTTT.

In the case of this clone: A junction end diverges from the germline sequence, so it may reflect a read error. V usage is TRBV5-5 and J usage is TRBJ2-7; D gene ambiguous. The CDR3 totals 14 residues. Germline V CDR1 and CDR2: SGHKS, YYEKEE (reference sequence). CDR3 residues: CASSQEYASYEQYF. Written as DNA, the CDR3 is TGCGCCAGCAGCCAAGAATACGCCAGCTACGAGCAGTACTTC.

The V call is TRBV7-2, the J call TRBJ2-7; D possibly corresponds to TRBD1 (6 bases). The CDR3 is made up of 14 amino acids. Looked up from germline, CDR1 is SGHTA and CDR2 is FQGNSA. V gave up 3 bases and J gave up 0 bases, with 9 bases separating them. CDR3 loop: CASSFQGRSYEQYF. The CDR3 DNA reads TGTGCCAGCAGCTTCCAGGGGCGCTCCTACGAGCAGTACTTC.

This chain links TRBV10-3 with TRBJ2-2; the match to TRBD2 covers 8 bases. V trimming: 3 bases; J trimming: 6 bases; junction bases outside the gene matches: 12. The CDR3 extends over 17 amino acids. Germline CDR1 ENHRY, CDR2 SYGVKD. The CDR3 is CAISEDPGGPSSGELFF. CDR3 nucleotides: TGTGCCATCAGTGAAGATCCGGGAGGGCCTAGTTCCGGGGAGCTGTTTTTT.

The J gene is TRBJ1-2, the V gene TRBV18; D call uncertain. The CDR3 is made up of 13 amino acids. Germline CDR1 KGHSH, CDR2 LQKENI. Trimming took 2 bases from V and 0 from J, leaving 4 bases between them. The CDR3 reads CASSPAANYGYTF. Written as DNA, the CDR3 is TGTGCCAGCTCACCAGCAGCTAACTATGGCTACACCTTC.

This chain joins TRBV5-1 and TRBJ2-7; D not certain. The CDR3 contains 11 residues. CDR1 is SGHRS and CDR2 is YFSETQ in the germline V gene. Deletions cut 4 bases from V and 6 bases from J, with 8 bases between. The CDR3: CASSVGFEQYF. The CDR3 DNA reads as TGCGCCAGCAGCGTAGGGTTCGAGCAGTACTTC.

In this sample, this clone turned up a few times. The CDR3 bases are TGTGCCAGCAGCGTAGAGGGGGATAATTCACCCCTCCACTTT. It translates to CASSVEGDNSPLHF. The chain has TRBV9 and TRBJ1-6; weak D call: TRBD1 (6 bases). In germline, CDR1 is SGDLS, CDR2 YYNGEE. The V gene lost 0 bases and the J gene lost 5 bases, with 6 bases spanning the gap. The CDR3 sequence is 14 residues long. The full variable domain, with the rest looked up from reference TRBV9 and TRBJ1-6, is DSGVTQTPKHLITATGQRVTLRCSPRSGDLSVYWYQQSLDQGLQFLIQYYNGEERAKGNILERFSAQQFPDLHSELNLSSLELGDSALYFCASSVEGDNSPLHFGNGTRLTVT.

This sequence joins TRBV6-6 and TRBJ1-2; D unresolved. The CDR3 covers 12 residues. CDR1 is MNHNY, CDR2 SVGAGI, per germline (reference sequence). The germline V and J ends were trimmed by 7 bases and 7 bases, with 13 bases remaining between them. CDR3 DNA sequence: TGTGCCAGCACCCATTTGGGGTTTGGCTACACCTTC. Its translation: CASTHLGFGYTF.

The rearrangement links TRBV7-9 to TRBJ1-4; D gene ambiguous. Germline V gene lookup returns CDR1 SEHNR and CDR2 FQNEAQ (reference sequence). Trimming stripped 5 bases from V and 4 bases from J, with 8 bases between. This CDR3 region has 13 residues. CDR3 loop: CASSATVNEKLFF. The CDR3 DNA follows: TGTGCCAGCAGCGCCACAGTTAATGAAAAACTGTTTTTT.

The chain uses TRBV6-1 and TRBJ1-3; TRBD1 matches 8 bases. This CDR3 spans 13 amino acids. V dropped 7 bases and J dropped 5; count of bases not matched to a gene: 4. CDR1 and CDR2 from the germline V gene are MNHNS and SASEGT. The DNA of the CDR3 is TGTGCCAGCACCGGGACAGGAAGAAACACCATATATTTT. Protein: CASTGTGRNTIYF.

The chain uses TRBV10-3 and TRBJ1-6; TRBD1 matches 7 bases. Unmatched junction bases numbered 21, after V lost 3 bases and J lost 16 bases. The CDR3 spans 17 residues. CDR1 is ENHRY and CDR2 is SYGVKD in the germline V gene. The CDR3 DNA reads as TGTGCCATCAGTGAAGGGGGCCCGAAAGGAAAAAATTCGAGGCTCCACTTT. It translates to CAISEGGPKGKNSRLHF.

This rearrangement joins TRBV9 to TRBJ2-3; 9 nucleotides align to TRBD2. After removal of 4 bases from V and 0 bases from J, the junction contained 12 bases not matched to a gene. This CDR3 region has 18 residues. The germline CDR1 and CDR2 sequences are SGDLS and YYNGEE. Here the CDR3 DNA reads TGTGCCAGCAGCCCGGACCTTATAGCGGGAGTAAGCACAGATACGCAGTATTTT. It is translated as CASSPDLIAGVSTDTQYF.